Described below is a single T cell receptor beta chain sequence and its context. Its matching antigen is unknown. This entry is derived from a study of cytotoxic CD8 clonotypes in ibrutinib-treated CLL. About the study: Within the patient group, eleven to twelve were relapsed/refractory and fewer than 16 treatment-naive, and some 17 were IGHV unmutated. Response material was collected after a median approximately 12 months of treatment, range 6 to 36.

Sequencing was designed to attain a depth spanning 1 in 200,000 to 1 in 1 million T cells. The protocol was immunoSEQ multiplex PCR, while the TCRdb copy is restricted to in-frame clones and leaves out a portion. The repertoire holds 150,000 to 250,000 clones, approximately 68% seen once, with 13% in the top ten. CDR1 is MGHRA and CDR2 is YSYEKL in the germline V gene. The CDR3 length is 18 residues. Losses at the gene ends were 4 bases for V and 1 base for J; bases not matched to a gene: 8. Regarding the study as a whole: The study found clonality rose at ibrutinib response, then fell toward baseline at progression.

Source: PBMCs, taken after 24 months of ibrutinib treatment. The chain carries TRBV4-1 and TRBJ1-3; the match to TRBD1 covers 12 bases. The clonotype comes from a human donor with chronic lymphocytic leukemia. CDR3 sequence: CASSRDRGRRISGNTIYF. CDR3 in DNA: TGCGCCAGCAGCCGGGACAGGGGGCGCAGAATTTCTGGAAACACCATATATTTT.